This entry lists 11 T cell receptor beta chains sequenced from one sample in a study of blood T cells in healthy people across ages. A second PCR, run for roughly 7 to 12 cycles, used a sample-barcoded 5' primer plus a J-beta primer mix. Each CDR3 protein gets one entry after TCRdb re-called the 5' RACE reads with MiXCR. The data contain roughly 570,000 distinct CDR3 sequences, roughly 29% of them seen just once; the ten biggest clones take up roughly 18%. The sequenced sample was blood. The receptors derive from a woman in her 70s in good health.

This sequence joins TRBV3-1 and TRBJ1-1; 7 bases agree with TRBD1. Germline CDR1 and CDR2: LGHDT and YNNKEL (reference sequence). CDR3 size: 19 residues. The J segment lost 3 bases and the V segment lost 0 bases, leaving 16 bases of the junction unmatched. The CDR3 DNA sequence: TGTGCCAGCAGCCAAGATTCCCGGAGGGGGCGCCGAGAAGACACTGAAGCTTTCTTT. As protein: CASSQDSRRGRREDTEAFF.

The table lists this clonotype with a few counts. In DNA, the CDR3 is TGTGCCAGCAGCAAGACAGGTCACGAGCAGTACTTC. Residues: CASSKTGHEQYF. The chain employs TRBV7-6 and TRBJ2-5, with D maybe TRBD1 (6 bases). The J call may be in error: the DNA end matches TRBJ2-7 better. This CDR3 spans 12 amino acids. Germline V CDR1 and CDR2: SGHVS, FNYEAQ.

CDR3 in amino acids: CASINQGEAFF. CDR3 nucleotides: TGTGCCAGCATTAACCAGGGGGAAGCTTTCTTT. The V gene is TRBV6-6, the J gene TRBJ1-1; D perhaps matches TRBD1 (6 bases). The CDR3 runs to 11 residues. V lost 7 bases and J 8 bases, leaving 11 bases between the germline ends. The germline CDR1 and CDR2 sequences are MNHNY and SVGAGI (reference sequence).

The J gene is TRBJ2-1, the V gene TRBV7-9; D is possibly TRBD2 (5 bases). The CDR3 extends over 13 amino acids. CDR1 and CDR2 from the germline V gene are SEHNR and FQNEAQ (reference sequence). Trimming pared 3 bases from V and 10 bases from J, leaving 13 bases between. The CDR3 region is CASSFALRGEQFF. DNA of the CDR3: TGTGCCAGCAGCTTCGCCCTCCGGGGAGAGCAGTTCTTC.

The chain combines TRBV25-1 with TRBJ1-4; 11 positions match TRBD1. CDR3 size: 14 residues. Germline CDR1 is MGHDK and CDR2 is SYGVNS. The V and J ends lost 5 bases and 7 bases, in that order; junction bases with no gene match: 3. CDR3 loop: CASSYGTGGEKLFF. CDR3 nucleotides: TGTGCCAGCAGTTACGGGACAGGGGGTGAAAAACTGTTTTTT.

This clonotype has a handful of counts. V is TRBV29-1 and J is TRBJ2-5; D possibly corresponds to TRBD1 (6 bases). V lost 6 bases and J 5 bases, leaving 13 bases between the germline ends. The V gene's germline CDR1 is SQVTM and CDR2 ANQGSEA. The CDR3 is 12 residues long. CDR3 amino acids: CSVHRAAETQYF. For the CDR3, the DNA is TGCAGCGTCCACAGGGCAGCCGAGACCCAGTACTTC. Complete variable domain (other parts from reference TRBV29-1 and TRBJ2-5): SAVISQKPSRDICQRGTSLTIQCQVDSQVTMMFWYRQQPGQSLTLIATANQGSEATYESGFVIDKFPISRPNLTFSTLTVSNMSPEDSSIYLCSVHRAAETQYFGPGTRLLVL.

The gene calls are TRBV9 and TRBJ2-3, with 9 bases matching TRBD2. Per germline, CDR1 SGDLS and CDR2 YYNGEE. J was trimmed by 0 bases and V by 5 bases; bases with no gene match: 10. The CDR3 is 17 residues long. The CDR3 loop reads CASSFAGGPRSTDTQYF. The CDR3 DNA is TGTGCCAGCAGTTTTGCGGGGGGGCCTAGGAGCACAGATACGCAGTATTTT.

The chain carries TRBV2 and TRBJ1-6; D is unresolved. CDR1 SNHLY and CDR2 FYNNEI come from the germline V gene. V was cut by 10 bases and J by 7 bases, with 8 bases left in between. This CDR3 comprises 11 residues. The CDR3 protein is CATASNSPLHF. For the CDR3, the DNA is TGTGCCACCGCCTCCAATTCACCCCTCCACTTT.

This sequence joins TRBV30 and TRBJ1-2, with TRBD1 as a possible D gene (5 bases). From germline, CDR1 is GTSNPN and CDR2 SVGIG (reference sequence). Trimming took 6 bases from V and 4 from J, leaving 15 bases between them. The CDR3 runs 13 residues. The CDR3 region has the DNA TGTGCCTGCCCCGTTACGGGGGGCTATGGCTACACCTTC. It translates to CACPVTGGYGYTF.

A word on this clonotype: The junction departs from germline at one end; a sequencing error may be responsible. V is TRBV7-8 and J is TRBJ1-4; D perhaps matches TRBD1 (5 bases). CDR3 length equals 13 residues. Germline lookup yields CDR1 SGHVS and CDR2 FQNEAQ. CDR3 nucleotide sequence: TGTGCCAGCAGTGAAGACGACAGCGCCGGGGTAGCTTTT. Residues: CASSEDDSAGVAF.

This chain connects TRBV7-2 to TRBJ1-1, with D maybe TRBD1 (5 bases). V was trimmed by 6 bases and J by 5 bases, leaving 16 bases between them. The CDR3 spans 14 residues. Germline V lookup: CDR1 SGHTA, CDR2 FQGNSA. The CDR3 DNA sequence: TGTGCCAGCAGTAGAGGGACGGCCTTGACTGAAGCTTTCTTT. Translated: CASSRGTALTEAFF.